The entry below describes one T cell receptor beta chain. Its antigen is as yet unknown. PBMCs were isolated at a quantity of at least 6.5 million per sample. Sample-barcoded 5' priming and a J-beta primer mix drove a second PCR of 7 to 11 cycles. TCRdb reanalysed the 5' RACE reads using MiXCR and keeps one entry per CDR3 protein. The repertoire has roughly 1,800,000 distinct CDR3 sequences, roughly 52% of them found once; the top ten carry roughly 2.1%. This sample was included in a study of blood T cells in healthy people across ages. Findings of the study overall: It was the long-lived donors that had more naive CD4+ cells and higher diversity than aged donors.

The CDR3 sequence is 14 residues long. Per the germline V gene, CDR1 is DFQATT and CDR2 is SNEGSKA (reference sequence). The V and J ends lost 7 bases and 0 bases, in that order; junction bases with no gene match: 3. Sequences were obtained from blood. This chain connects TRBV20-1 to TRBJ2-5; 12 bases are shared with TRBD2. This TCR derives from a woman in her thirties or forties in good health. The CDR3 here is CSERLAGDQETQYF. CDR3 nucleotide sequence: TGCAGTGAAAGACTAGCGGGAGACCAAGAGACCCAGTACTTC.